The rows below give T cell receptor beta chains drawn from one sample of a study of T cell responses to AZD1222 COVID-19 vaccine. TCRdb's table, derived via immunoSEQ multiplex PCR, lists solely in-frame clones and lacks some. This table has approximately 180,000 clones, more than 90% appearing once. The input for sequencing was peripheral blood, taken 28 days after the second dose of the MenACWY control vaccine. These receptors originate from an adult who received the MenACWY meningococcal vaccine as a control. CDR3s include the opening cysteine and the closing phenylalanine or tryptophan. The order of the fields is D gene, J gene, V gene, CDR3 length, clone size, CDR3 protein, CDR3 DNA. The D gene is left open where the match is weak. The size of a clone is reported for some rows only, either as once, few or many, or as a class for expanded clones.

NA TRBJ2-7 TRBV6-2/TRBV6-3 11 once CASSPLYEQYF TGTGCCAGCAGCCCCCTCTACGAGCAGTACTTC
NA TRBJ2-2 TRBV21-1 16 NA CASPWGFRGNTGELFF TGTGCCAGCCCCTGGGGGTTCAGGGGGAACACCGGGGAGCTGTTTTTT
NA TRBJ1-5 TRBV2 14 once CASRRGGGGQPQHF TGTGCCAGCAGGCGAGGGGGTGGCGGACAGCCCCAGCATTTT
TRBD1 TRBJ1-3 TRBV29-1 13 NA CGLQGAGGNTIYF TGTGGCTTACAGGGGGCAGGAGGAAACACCATATATTTT
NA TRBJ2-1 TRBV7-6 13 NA CASSSLEGHEQFF TGTGCCAGCAGCTCCTTAGAGGGTCATGAGCAGTTCTTC
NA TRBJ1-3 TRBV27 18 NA CASSSLQRGVSSGNTIYF TGTGCCAGCAGTTCCCTTCAGAGAGGGGTGAGCTCTGGAAACACCATATATTTT
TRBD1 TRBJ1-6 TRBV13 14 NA CASSLGQGGSPLHF TGTGCCAGCAGCTTAGGGCAGGGGGGTTCACCCCTCCACTTT
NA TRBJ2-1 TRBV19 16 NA CASKRESGASYNEQFF TGTGCCAGTAAAAGGGAATCCGGGGCCTCCTACAATGAGCAGTTCTTC
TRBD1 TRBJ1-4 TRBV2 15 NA CASLHGTGNNEKLFF TGTGCCAGCCTCCACGGGACAGGAAATAATGAAAAACTGTTTTTT
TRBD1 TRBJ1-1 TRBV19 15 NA CASRGQGAPNTEAFF TGTGCCAGTAGGGGACAGGGGGCGCCGAACACTGAAGCTTTCTTT
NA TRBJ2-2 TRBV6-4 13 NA CASSSDGAGELFF TGTGCCAGCAGTAGCGATGGCGCCGGGGAGCTGTTTTTT
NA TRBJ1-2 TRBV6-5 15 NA CASRQNAGPNYGYTF TGTGCCAGCAGGCAGAACGCCGGGCCCAACTATGGCTACACCTTC
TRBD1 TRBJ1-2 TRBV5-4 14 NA CASSGRTGGDGYTF TGTGCCAGCAGCGGTAGGACAGGGGGCGATGGCTACACCTTC
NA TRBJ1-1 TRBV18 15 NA CASSHPGQLNTEAFF TGTGCCAGCTCACACCCGGGACAACTGAACACTGAAGCTTTCTTT
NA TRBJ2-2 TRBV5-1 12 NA CASTGNTGELFF TGCGCCAGCACGGGGAACACCGGGGAGCTGTTTTTT
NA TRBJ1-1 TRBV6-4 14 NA CASKRTESNTEAFF TGTGCCAGCAAGAGGACGGAGTCGAACACTGAAGCTTTCTTT
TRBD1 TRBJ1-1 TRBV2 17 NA CASSPPGQGALFTEAFF TGTGCCAGCAGTCCTCCGGGACAGGGGGCCTTATTCACTGAAGCTTTCTTT
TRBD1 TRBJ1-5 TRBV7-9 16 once CASSLGDRGSNQPQHF TGTGCCAGCAGCTTGGGGGACAGGGGGAGCAATCAGCCCCAGCATTTT
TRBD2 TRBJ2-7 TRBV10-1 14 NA CARENLGLAGALYF TGCGCCAGAGAGAACCTAGGACTAGCGGGAGCTTTGTACTTC
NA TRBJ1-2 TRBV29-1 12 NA CSVEDPGLGGTF TGCAGCGTTGAAGATCCAGGCCTTGGGGGCACCTTC
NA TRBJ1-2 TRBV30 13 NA CAWISGKAYGYTF TGTGCCTGGATTTCAGGGAAGGCCTATGGCTACACCTTC
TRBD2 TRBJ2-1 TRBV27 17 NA CASSLLFGGGGGNEQFF TGTGCCAGCAGTTTATTATTCGGCGGGGGAGGAGGCAATGAGCAGTTCTTC
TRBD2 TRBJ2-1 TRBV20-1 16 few CSASHTTSGPYNEQFF TGCAGTGCTAGTCATACGACTAGCGGGCCCTACAATGAGCAGTTCTTC
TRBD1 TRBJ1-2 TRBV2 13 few CASSGDRYYGYTF TGTGCCAGCAGCGGGGACAGGTACTATGGCTACACCTTC
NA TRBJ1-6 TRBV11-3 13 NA CASSLGQYSPLHF TGTGCCAGCAGCTTAGGGCAGTACTCACCCCTCCACTTT
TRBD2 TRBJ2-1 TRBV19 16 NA CASNNNRLTSAYEQFF TGTGCCAGTAACAATAACCGCCTGACTAGCGCCTATGAGCAGTTCTTC
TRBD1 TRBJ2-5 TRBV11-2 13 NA CASNGQGGETQYF TGTGCCAGCAACGGACAGGGCGGTGAGACCCAGTACTTC
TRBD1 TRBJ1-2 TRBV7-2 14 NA CASSLDGTDYGYTF TGTGCCAGCAGCTTAGATGGGACAGACTATGGCTACACCTTC
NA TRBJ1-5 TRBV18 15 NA CASSPEGTSNQPQHF TGTGCCAGCTCACCGGAAGGGACGTCCAATCAGCCCCAGCATTTT
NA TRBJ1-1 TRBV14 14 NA CASSQQTLNTEAFF TGTGCCAGCAGCCAACAAACGTTGAACACTGAAGCTTTCTTT
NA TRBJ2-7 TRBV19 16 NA CASSHQPGLTNYEQYF TGTGCCAGTAGCCATCAGCCAGGACTTACTAACTACGAGCAGTACTTC
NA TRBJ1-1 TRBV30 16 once CAWSVLALQKNTEAFF TGTGCCTGGAGTGTACTGGCATTGCAAAAGAACACTGAGGCTTTCTTT
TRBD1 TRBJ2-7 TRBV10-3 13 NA CAIGTGASYEQYF TGTGCCATCGGGACAGGGGCTTCCTACGAGCAGTACTTC
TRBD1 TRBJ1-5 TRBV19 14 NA CASSTGQVYQPQHF TGTGCCAGTAGTACTGGACAGGTTTATCAGCCCCAGCATTTT
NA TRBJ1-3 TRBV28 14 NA CASSRQGLRNTIYF TGTGCCAGCAGTCGCCAGGGGCTTAGAAACACCATATATTTT
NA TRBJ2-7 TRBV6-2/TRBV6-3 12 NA CASSYSYSSAYF TGTGCCAGCAGTTACTCTTACAGCTCGGCGTACTTC
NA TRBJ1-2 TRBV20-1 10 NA CSAINYGYTF TGCAGTGCCATCAACTATGGCTACACCTTC
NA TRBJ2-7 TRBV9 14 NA CASSVGPEAYEQYF TGTGCCAGCAGCGTAGGGCCGGAAGCCTACGAGCAGTACTTC
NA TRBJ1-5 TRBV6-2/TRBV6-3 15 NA CASSRGEGEAQPQHF TGTGCCAGCAGCCGTGGGGAGGGCGAGGCTCAGCCCCAGCATTTT
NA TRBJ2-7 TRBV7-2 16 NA CASSLGGWDISYEQYF TGTGCCAGCAGCTTAGGGGGTTGGGACATCTCCTACGAGCAGTACTTC
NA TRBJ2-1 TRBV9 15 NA CASANTRNSYNEQFF TGTGCCAGCGCGAATACCCGGAACTCCTACAATGAGCAGTTCTTC
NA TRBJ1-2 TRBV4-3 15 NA CASSQNRGVGYGYTF TGCGCCAGCAGCCAAAACCGCGGGGTTGGCTATGGCTACACCTTC
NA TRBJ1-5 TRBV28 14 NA CASTPSGSDQPQHF TGTGCCAGCACCCCTTCCGGGAGTGATCAGCCCCAGCATTTT
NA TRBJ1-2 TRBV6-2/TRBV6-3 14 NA CASSYSRGDGNYTF TGTGCCAGCAGTTACTCGCGAGGGGACGGGAACTACACCTTC
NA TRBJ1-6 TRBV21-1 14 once CASSKTPYNSPLHF TGTGCCAGCAGCAAAACACCCTATAATTCACCCCTCCACTTT